The 17 T cell receptor beta chains below all came from one sample that was sequenced in a study of blood T cell repertoires in COVID-19. Profiling relied on immunoSEQ multiplex PCR, and the TCRdb table lists in-frame clones only, not all of them. Among around 55,000 clones, roughly 89% were seen once, and the ten largest hold under 4%. The sequenced material came from peripheral blood. Source of these receptors: a man aged 35 to 55 with COVID-19, enrolled during active disease.

The V and J genes are TRBV19 and TRBJ2-3, with 8 bases fitting TRBD2. Per germline, CDR1 LNHDA and CDR2 SQIVND (reference sequence). The CDR3 spans 17 residues. The V and J ends lost 5 bases and 6 bases, in that order; junction bases with no gene match: 16. This CDR3 is CASSPRLATITRDTQYF. In DNA form, the CDR3 reads TGTGCCAGTAGTCCCCGACTAGCGACAATCACCCGGGATACGCAGTATTTT. Drawing the rest from reference TRBV19 and TRBJ2-3, the complete variable domain is DGGITQSPKYLFRKEGQNVTLSCEQNLNHDAMYWYRQDPGQGLRLIYYSQIVNDFQKGDIAEGYSVSREKKESFPLTVTSAQKNPTAFYLCASSPRLATITRDTQYFGPGTRLTVL.

The J gene is TRBJ1-6, the V gene TRBV29-1; TRBD1 is a possible D gene (6 bases). The CDR3 runs to 17 residues. The ends were cut back, 7 bases at V and 8 bases at J, with 27 bases in the middle. Germline V gives CDR1 SQVTM, CDR2 ANQGSEA. The CDR3 loop is CSEGLLGQPLGDSPLHF. CDR3 bases: TGCAGCGAAGGACTCCTCGGACAGCCCCTAGGGGATTCACCCCTCCACTTT.

The chain carries TRBV6-5 and TRBJ2-7; D possibly corresponds to TRBD1 (6 bases). CDR1 is MNHEY, CDR2 SVGAGI, per germline. CDR3 size: 14 residues. Trimming pared 5 bases from V and 1 base from J, leaving 12 bases between. The CDR3 sequence is CASSPGQLSYEQYF. The CDR3 nucleotides are TGTGCCAGCAGTCCCGGACAGCTTTCCTACGAGCAGTACTTC.

The sample holds a few counts of this clone. The V gene is TRBV5-4, the J gene TRBJ2-3; D may be TRBD2 (5 bases). CDR3 length: 15 amino acids. V dropped 3 bases and J dropped 6 bases, with 17 bases sitting between them. In germline, CDR1 is SGHNT, CDR2 YYREEE (reference sequence). CDR3 DNA sequence: TGTGCCAGCAGCTCCCAAACGGCCCCGGGGGATACGCAGTATTTT. Its protein is CASSSQTAPGDTQYF. Supplemented by reference TRBV5-4 and TRBJ2-3, the full variable domain reads ETGVTQSPTHLIKTRGQQVTLRCSSQSGHNTVSWYQQALGQGPQFIFQYYREEENGRGNFPPRFSGLQFPNYSSELNVNALELDDSALYLCASSSQTAPGDTQYFGPGTRLTVL.

The genes are TRBV6-2 or TRBV6-3 and TRBJ2-7, with 13 bases that match TRBD2. The V gene end was trimmed by 0 bases and the J gene end by 3 bases; junction bases not matched to a gene: 2. The CDR3 consists of 16 residues. CDR1 MNHEY and CDR2 SVGEGT come from the germline V gene. The CDR3 loop is CASSYSGTSGNYEQYF. The CDR3 region has the DNA TGTGCCAGCAGTTACTCCGGGACTAGCGGGAACTACGAGCAGTACTTC.

The chain combines TRBV12-3 or TRBV12-4 with TRBJ1-2; D uncertain. The CDR3 sequence is 12 residues long. V dropped 2 bases and J dropped 7 bases, with 8 bases sitting between them. The CDR3, as DNA: TGTGCCAGCAGTTTAATGGGAGGTGGCTACACCTTC. This sequence encodes CASSLMGGGYTF.

The rearrangement joins TRBV5-1 to TRBJ2-7; D perhaps matches TRBD1 (5 bases). The CDR3 loop spans 16 amino acids. Looked up from germline, CDR1 is SGHRS and CDR2 is YFSETQ. With 0 bases removed from V and 3 bases from J, the gap between germline ends came to 16 bases. CDR3 in DNA: TGCGCCAGCAGCTTGGCCTTAGGGGATTTGGGCTACGAGCAGTACTTC. Its translation: CASSLALGDLGYEQYF.

V is TRBV2 and J is TRBJ1-6, with D possibly TRBD1 on 5 matching bases. Per germline, CDR1 SNHLY and CDR2 FYNNEI. Trimming removed 6 bases at V and 9 bases at J, with 21 bases between. The CDR3 has 16 residues. CDR3 DNA sequence: TGTGCCAGCAGGCCCAGACAGCCACCCTTAGGTTCACCCCTCCACTTT. Its translation: CASRPRQPPLGSPLHF. The whole variable domain, remainder taken from reference TRBV2 and TRBJ1-6, is EPEVTQTPSHQVTQMGQEVILRCVPISNHLYFYWYRQILGQKVEFLVSFYNNEISEKSEIFDDQFSVERPDGSNFTLKIRSTKLEDSAMYFCASRPRQPPLGSPLHFGNGTRLTVT.

V gene TRBV4-1 combines with J gene TRBJ2-1, with 7 bases that match TRBD1. The V and J ends lost 0 bases and 4 bases, in that order; junction bases with no gene match: 15. There are 19 residues in the CDR3. The germline gives CDR1 MGHRA, CDR2 YSYEKL. In DNA form, the CDR3 reads TGCGCCAGCAGCCAAGAAATCGGAGCTCGGACAGGAAAGTACAATGAGCAGTTCTTC. It is translated as CASSQEIGARTGKYNEQFF.

This clone was counted a single time. The CDR3 DNA is TGTGCCAGCAGTTTTATTGGGACTGAACCGCTGTTTTTT. Translating gives CASSFIGTEPLFF. This sequence joins TRBV28 and TRBJ1-4, with D perhaps matching TRBD1 (5 bases). In germline, CDR1 is MDHEN, CDR2 SYDVKM. Trimming stripped 3 bases from V and 14 bases from J, with 16 bases between. The CDR3 sequence is 13 residues long.

The chain uses TRBV7-9 and TRBJ1-2, with TRBD1 identical over 8 bases. Germline assignment: CDR1 SEHNR and CDR2 FQNEAQ (reference sequence). This CDR3 has 13 amino acids. The trim removed 7 bases at V and 3 bases at J, leaving 4 bases unmatched. CDR3 in amino acids: CASTRTGYYGYTF. CDR3 sequence (DNA): TGTGCCAGCACGAGGACAGGGTACTATGGCTACACCTTC.

The genes are TRBV14 and TRBJ1-3; TRBD1 might be the D (5 bases). The germline V and J ends were trimmed by 4 bases and 0 bases, with 10 bases remaining between them. The CDR3 has 15 amino acids. The germline V gene has CDR1 SGHDN and CDR2 FVKESK. DNA for the CDR3: TGTGCCAGCAGCCCTCAGGGCTCCTCTGGAAACACCATATATTTT. Protein product: CASSPQGSSGNTIYF.

The V call is TRBV19, the J call TRBJ1-2; TRBD1 aligns across 9 bases. Germline trimming cut 4 bases from V and 0 bases from J; bases unmatched to any gene: 0. The CDR3 contains 14 residues. Germline CDR1 and CDR2: LNHDA and SQIVND (reference sequence). The CDR3 sequence is CASSRQGANYGYTF. CDR3 DNA: TGTGCCAGTAGTAGACAGGGGGCTAACTATGGCTACACCTTC.

The chain couples TRBV29-1 to TRBJ2-6; D gene unclear. V shed 0 bases and J shed 1 base, with 7 bases lying between them. The CDR3 runs to 15 residues. Germline V lookup: CDR1 SQVTM, CDR2 ANQGSEA. The CDR3 DNA is TGCAGCGTTGAAGACGGGTTTTCTGGGGCCAACGTCCTGACTTTC. As protein: CSVEDGFSGANVLTF.

This clone appeared a few times. This chain uses TRBV28 with TRBJ1-2, with D hard to call. The CDR3 is 11 amino acids. V lost 5 bases, J lost 5 bases, and 6 bases lay in between. Germline lookup yields CDR1 MDHEN and CDR2 SYDVKM. CDR3 nucleotide sequence: TGTGCCAGCAGTGTTCCGTATGGCTACACCTTC. Its translation: CASSVPYGYTF.

The chain uses TRBV19 and TRBJ2-3; no clear D gene. Deletions cut 7 bases from V and 2 bases from J, with 13 bases between. Germline CDR1 is LNHDA and CDR2 is SQIVND (reference sequence). The CDR3 length is 14 residues. The DNA of the CDR3 is TGTGCCAGTAAGAGCGCCCCGGCCACAGATACGCAGTATTTT. Residues: CASKSAPATDTQYF.

This clone was counted a single time. The chain carries TRBV6-9 and TRBJ2-3; tentatively, D is TRBD1 (6 bases). The CDR3 has 13 residues. Germline V CDR1 and CDR2: MNHGY, SVAAGI. Trimming pared 1 base from V and 5 bases from J, leaving 7 bases between. CDR3 region: CASSYLGGDTQYF. The CDR3 coding sequence is TGTGCCAGCAGTTATTTAGGGGGAGATACGCAGTATTTT.